These 5 T cell receptor beta chains came from one sample sequenced in a study of blood T cell repertoires in COVID-19. Produced via immunoSEQ multiplex PCR; TCRdb's table is partial and in-frame only. This sample has under 100,000 clones, with 80% to 90% found just once. Material: peripheral blood. All receptors come from a man aged 45-65 years with acute or convalescent COVID-19.

The chain joins TRBV28 to TRBJ1-3, with D perhaps matching TRBD1 (6 bases). Germline loops: CDR1 MDHEN, CDR2 SYDVKM. CDR3 size: 14 residues. Trimming pared 3 bases from V and 6 bases from J, leaving 12 bases between. The CDR3 here is CASSLWDTKNTIYF. The CDR3 DNA reads TGTGCCAGCAGTTTGTGGGACACAAAAAACACCATATATTTT.

The rearrangement joins TRBV19 to TRBJ1-5; the match to TRBD1 covers 8 bases. The CDR3 totals 16 residues. Trimming removed 3 bases from V and 5 bases from J; junction bases left unmatched: 9. From germline, CDR1 is LNHDA and CDR2 SQIVND (reference sequence). CDR3 DNA sequence: TGTGCCAGTAGTATTACAGACAGGGGATGGGATCAGCCCCAGCATTTT. Translated: CASSITDRGWDQPQHF. Full variable domain (rest looked up from reference TRBV19 and TRBJ1-5): DGGITQSPKYLFRKEGQNVTLSCEQNLNHDAMYWYRQDPGQGLRLIYYSQIVNDFQKGDIAEGYSVSREKKESFPLTVTSAQKNPTAFYLCASSITDRGWDQPQHFGDGTRLSIL.

The J gene is TRBJ1-2, the V gene TRBV18; TRBD1 might be the D (5 bases). The CDR3 covers 13 residues. Trimming took off 6 bases at V and 8 bases at J, with 16 bases between the two ends. Germline V CDR1 and CDR2: KGHSH, LQKENI. The DNA for the CDR3 is TGTGCCAGCTCTCAATACGACGGGGGAGGCTACACCTTC. As protein: CASSQYDGGGYTF. The variable domain in full, with the rest retrieved from reference TRBV18 and TRBJ1-2, is NAGVMQNPRHLVRRRGQEARLRCSPMKGHSHVYWYRQLPEEGLKFMVYLQKENIIDESGMPKERFSAEFPKEGPSILRIQQVVRGDSAAYFCASSQYDGGGYTFGSGTRLTVV.

The DNA for the CDR3 is TGTGCCAGCAGCGTGAGATGGGGGGGGAACGAGCAGTACTTC. This gives the protein CASSVRWGGNEQYF. The chain employs TRBV9 and TRBJ2-7; 7 bases are shared with TRBD2. Germline CDR1 is SGDLS and CDR2 is YYNGEE. Trimming removed 2 bases from V and 5 bases from J; junction bases left unmatched: 7. The CDR3 loop spans 14 amino acids. Full variable domain (rest looked up from reference TRBV9 and TRBJ2-7): DSGVTQTPKHLITATGQRVTLRCSPRSGDLSVYWYQQSLDQGLQFLIQYYNGEERAKGNILERFSAQQFPDLHSELNLSSLELGDSALYFCASSVRWGGNEQYFGPGTRLTVT.

The J gene is TRBJ2-3, the V gene TRBV21-1; the D call TRBD1 from the table was never checked on the DNA. TRBV21-1 is given as a pseudogene. The CDR3 runs 18 residues. CDR3 coding DNA: TGTGCCAGCAGCAAAGCTATACAGGGGCTAGGGGGCACAGATACGCAGTATTTT. Translating gives CASSKAIQGLGGTDTQYF.